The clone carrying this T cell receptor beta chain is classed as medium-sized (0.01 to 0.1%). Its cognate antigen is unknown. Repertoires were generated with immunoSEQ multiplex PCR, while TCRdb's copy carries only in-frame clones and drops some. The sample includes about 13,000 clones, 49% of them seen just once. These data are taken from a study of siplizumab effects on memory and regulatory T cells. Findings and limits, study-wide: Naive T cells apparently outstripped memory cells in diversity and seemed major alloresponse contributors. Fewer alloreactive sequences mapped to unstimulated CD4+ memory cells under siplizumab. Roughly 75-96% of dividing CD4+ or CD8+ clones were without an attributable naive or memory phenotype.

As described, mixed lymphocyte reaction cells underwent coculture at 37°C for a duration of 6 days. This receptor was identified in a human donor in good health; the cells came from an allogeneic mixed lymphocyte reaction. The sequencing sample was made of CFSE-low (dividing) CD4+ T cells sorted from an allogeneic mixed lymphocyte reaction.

CDR3 DNA: TGTGCCAGCAGTGTACAGGGGGCGAGGAGCAATCAGCCCCAGCATTTT. Translating gives CASSVQGARSNQPQHF. This chain uses TRBV2 with TRBJ1-5; 9 nucleotides line up with TRBD1. V dropped 4 bases and J dropped 1; count of bases not matched to a gene: 5. The germline gives CDR1 SNHLY, CDR2 FYNNEI. This CDR3 contains 16 residues.